A selection of T cell receptor beta chains follows, all from one sample in a study of neurological immune-mediated disorders. One entry per CDR3 protein results from TCRdb running MiXCR on the 5' RACE reads. In the table there are 71,000 or so distinct CDR3 sequences, around 15% of which are singletons. Input material: PBMCs. The receptors were gathered from a female donor with HTLV-1-associated myelopathy (HAM/TSP). The CDR3 runs from the conserved cysteine through the conserved F or W. The D gene is left open where the match is weak. A row's size may be missing; if present it is once, few, many or a size class.

15	TRBV20-1	NA	many	TRBJ2-1	TGCAGTGCTAGCCATTGGGGGGGGCCCCACAATGAGCAGTTCTTC	CSASHWGGPHNEQFF
16	TRBV5-1	NA	many	TRBJ2-7	TGCGCCAGCAGCTCAGGGCAAACGTCCTCCTTCTACGAGCAGTACTTC	CASSSGQTSSFYEQYF
15	TRBV9	TRBD2	many	TRBJ2-3	TGTGCCAGCAGCACCCGCGGGGGACCCACAGATACGCAGTATTTT	CASSTRGGPTDTQYF
14	TRBV2	TRBD2	NA	TRBJ2-7	TGTGCCAGCCGCGTAGGCGGGGGGCCATACGAGCAGTACTTC	CASRVGGGPYEQYF
13	TRBV20-1	TRBD1	many	TRBJ1-4	TGCAGTGCTAGTAAACCTACAGGGGGGAAACTGTTTTTT	CSASKPTGGKLFF
15	TRBV20-1	NA	many	TRBJ2-3	TGCAGTGCCATACGGGGGGCGTCCCGGGCAGATACGCAGTATTTT	CSAIRGASRADTQYF
14	TRBV6-5	NA	few	TRBJ2-6	TGTGCCAGCAGCCGTGGGGCTGGGGCCAACGTCCTGACTTTC	CASSRGAGANVLTF
14	TRBV5-1	TRBD1	medium-sized	TRBJ1-4	TGCGCCAGCAGCTTGGGTGACAGGGTTGAAAAACTGTTTTTT	CASSLGDRVEKLFF
12	TRBV18	NA	many	TRBJ2-2	TGTGCCAGCTCGGACGGGCGCGTGGAGCTGTTTTTT	CASSDGRVELFF
14	TRBV20-1	TRBD2	many	TRBJ2-2	TGCAGTGCTAGAGATAGACTAGCGGCCGGGGAGCTGTTTTTT	CSARDRLAAGELFF
15	TRBV28	NA	many	TRBJ2-1	TGTGCCAGCAGTCCAAGCCTTCTAATAGACAATGAGCAGTTCTTC	CASSPSLLIDNEQFF
17	TRBV20-1	TRBD1	few	TRBJ1-3	TGCAGTGCTCTCGGACAGGCGCCGCCACACTCTGGAAACACCATATATTTT	CSALGQAPPHSGNTIYF
15	TRBV20-1	TRBD2	once	TRBJ2-3	TGCATTGCAAGCATAGCGGGGGACGGCACTGATACGCAGTATTTT	CIASIAGDGTDTQYF
12	TRBV6-5	NA	many	TRBJ2-7	TGTGCCAGCAGTTACAGGGGATACGAGCAGTACTTC	CASSYRGYEQYF
15	TRBV9	TRBD2	many	TRBJ2-3	TGTGCCAGCAGCGTGCTTAGCGGGAGTCGAGATACGCAGTATTTT	CASSVLSGSRDTQYF
16	TRBV5-1	TRBD1	many	TRBJ2-6	TGCGCCAGCAGCTTGAAACAGGGGGCTGGGGCCAACGTCCTGACTTTC	CASSLKQGAGANVLTF
16	TRBV5-1	TRBD2	many	TRBJ2-5	TGCGCCAGCAGCCGTCGAGAGCGGGGGCCAGAAGAGACCCAGTACTTC	CASSRRERGPEETQYF
15	TRBV6-5	NA	many	TRBJ1-5	TGTGCCAGCAGCCGGATGGGGGGGAGCAATCAGCCCCAGCATTTT	CASSRMGGSNQPQHF
13	TRBV20-1	NA	many	TRBJ2-7	TGCAGTGCTAGACAGGGAAGTGGCTACGAGCAGTACTTC	CSARQGSGYEQYF
15	TRBV5-1	NA	NA	TRBJ1-1	TGCGCCAGCAGCTTGATAAGGGGGACGAACACTGAAGCTTTCTTT	CASSLIRGTNTEAFF
12	TRBV5-1	NA	many	TRBJ2-1	TGCGCCTCCCGGGACTTCGGGAATGAGCAGTTCTTC	CASRDFGNEQFF
14	TRBV7-9	NA	many	TRBJ2-7	TGTGCCAGCAGCCCAGCGGGACAGTCCCACGAGCAGTACTTC	CASSPAGQSHEQYF
15	TRBV7-9	NA	once	TRBJ2-7	TGTGCCAGCAGCTTAGAAGGGATAGAGAACTACGAGCAGTACTTC	CASSLEGIENYEQYF
13	TRBV28	NA	many	TRBJ2-6	TGTGCCAGCACCCTCTCTGGGGCCAACGTCCTGACTTTC	CASTLSGANVLTF
15	TRBV6-5	NA	many	TRBJ2-6	TGTGCCAGCAGTTCCGGGGGCTCTGGGGCCAACGTCCTGACTTTC	CASSSGGSGANVLTF
17	TRBV19	NA	many	TRBJ2-1	TGTGCCAGTAGTACGCGGACCCCCAGGGGCATCGGCAATGAGCAGTTCTTC	CASSTRTPRGIGNEQFF
15	TRBV12-3/TRBV12-4	NA	NA	TRBJ1-5	TGTGCCAGCATCAGAGGGGGGTTTGGCAATCAGCCCCAGCATTTT	CASIRGGFGNQPQHF
15	TRBV7-2	NA	many	TRBJ2-6	TGTGCCAGCAGCGCCCGGGCCGGGGGGGCCAACGTCCTGACTTTC	CASSARAGGANVLTF
16	TRBV10-3	TRBD1	many	TRBJ2-1	TGTGCCACCTACCCACGGACAGGGAGTACCTACAATGAGCAGTTCTTC	CATYPRTGSTYNEQFF
15	TRBV5-1	NA	many	TRBJ1-2	TGCGCCAGCAGCTTGTCCCCGGGGATTAACTATGGCTACACCTTC	CASSLSPGINYGYTF
13	TRBV10-3	NA	many	TRBJ1-2	TGTGCCATCAGTGACCCCAGGGTCTATGGCTACACCTTC	CAISDPRVYGYTF
16	TRBV4-1	TRBD1	many	TRBJ1-5	TGCGCCAGCAGCCAAGAAGTAGGGACAGGGGGACAGCCCCAGCATTTT	CASSQEVGTGGQPQHF
17	TRBV4-1	NA	NA	TRBJ2-2	TGCGCCAGCAGCCAGGGGCCGGGACATCTAAACACCGGGGAGCTGTTTTTT	CASSQGPGHLNTGELFF
15	TRBV7-3	TRBD2	many	TRBJ2-7	TGTGCCAGCAGCTTAAAAGCGGGGGATACCTACGAGCAGTACTTC	CASSLKAGDTYEQYF
15	TRBV20-1	NA	many	TRBJ2-3	TGCAGTGCCGAGGGCGCGGATGGACCAACAGATACGCAGTATTTT	CSAEGADGPTDTQYF
12	TRBV29-1	NA	many	TRBJ2-5	TGCAGTATCCAGGGGGGGAGAGAGACCCAGTACTTC	CSIQGGRETQYF
15	TRBV5-6	NA	few	TRBJ2-1	TGTGCCAGCAGCTTGGTTGACAGGACAAACAATGAGCAGTTCTTC	CASSLVDRTNNEQFF
15	TRBV10-2	NA	many	TRBJ1-1	TGCGCCAGCAGTGAGGGACGGCGAATGAACACTGAAGCTTTCTTT	CASSEGRRMNTEAFF
16	TRBV11-2	NA	many	TRBJ2-3	TGTGCCAGCAGCTTAGTATTGTCGCAGATCACAGATACGCAGTATTTT	CASSLVLSQITDTQYF
17	TRBV6-4	NA	few	TRBJ2-3	TGTGCCAGCGCGCGACAACAGGGAGGTGTCGGCACAGATACGCAGTATTTT	CASARQQGGVGTDTQYF
15	TRBV5-5	TRBD1	few	TRBJ2-7	TGTGCCAGCAGCGCCCGGGACAGGGGCTCCTACGAGCAGTACTTC	CASSARDRGSYEQYF
17	TRBV4-1	TRBD1	many	TRBJ2-2	TGCGCCAGCAGCCTCTCCCGGGACAGGGGGCGGACCGGGGAGCTGTTTTTT	CASSLSRDRGRTGELFF
15	TRBV6-1	NA	many	TRBJ2-7	TGTGCCAGCAGGGCTGACAGAGGTACGACTTACGAGCAGTACTTC	CASRADRGTTYEQYF
12	TRBV10-3	NA	many	TRBJ1-5	TGTGCCATCAGTCACAGCGGCGGGCCCCAGCATTTT	CAISHSGGPQHF
13	TRBV6-5	NA	many	TRBJ2-7	TGTGCCACCGAGGGGGGGGCCCCCTACGAGCAGTACTTC	CATEGGAPYEQYF
17	TRBV20-1	NA	medium-sized	TRBJ1-5	TGCAGTGCTAGACCTCTGAGGGGGGGATTGGGCAATCAGCCCCAGCATTTT	CSARPLRGGLGNQPQHF
14	TRBV28	NA	many	TRBJ2-4	TGTGCCAGCAGCCCGGACATCCCTATAAACATTCAGTACTTC	CASSPDIPINIQYF
15	TRBV7-7	TRBD1	many	TRBJ2-1	TGTGCCAGCAGCAGGGGGAATCAGGGGGCTGATGAGCAGTTCTTC	CASSRGNQGADEQFF
13	TRBV29-1	TRBD2	few	TRBJ2-1	TGCAGCGTTTCTAGCGGGGAAGACGGTGAGCAGTTCTTC	CSVSSGEDGEQFF